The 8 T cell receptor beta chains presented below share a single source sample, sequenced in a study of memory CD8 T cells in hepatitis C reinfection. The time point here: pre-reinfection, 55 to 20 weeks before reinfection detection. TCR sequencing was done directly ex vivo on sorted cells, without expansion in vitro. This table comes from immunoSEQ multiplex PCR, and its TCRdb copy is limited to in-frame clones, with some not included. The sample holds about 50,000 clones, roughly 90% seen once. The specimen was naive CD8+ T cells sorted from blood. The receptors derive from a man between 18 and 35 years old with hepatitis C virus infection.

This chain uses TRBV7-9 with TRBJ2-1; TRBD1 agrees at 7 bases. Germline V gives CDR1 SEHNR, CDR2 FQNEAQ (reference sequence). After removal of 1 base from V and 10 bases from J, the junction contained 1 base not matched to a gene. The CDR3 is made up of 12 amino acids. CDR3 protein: CASSLGTGEQFF. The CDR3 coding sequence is TGTGCCAGCAGCTTAGGGACAGGAGAGCAGTTCTTC.

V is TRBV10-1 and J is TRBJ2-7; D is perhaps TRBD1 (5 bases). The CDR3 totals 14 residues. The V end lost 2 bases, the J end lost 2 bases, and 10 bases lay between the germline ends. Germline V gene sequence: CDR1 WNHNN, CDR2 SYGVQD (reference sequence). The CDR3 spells CASSETGTPYEQYF. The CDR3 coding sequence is TGCGCCAGCAGTGAGACAGGTACCCCCTACGAGCAGTACTTC.

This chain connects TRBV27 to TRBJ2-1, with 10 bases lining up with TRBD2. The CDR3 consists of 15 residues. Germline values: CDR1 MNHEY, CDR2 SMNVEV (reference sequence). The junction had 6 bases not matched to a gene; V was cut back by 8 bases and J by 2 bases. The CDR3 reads CASARAGGAYNEQFF. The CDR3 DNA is TGTGCCAGCGCGAGAGCGGGAGGGGCCTACAATGAGCAGTTCTTC.

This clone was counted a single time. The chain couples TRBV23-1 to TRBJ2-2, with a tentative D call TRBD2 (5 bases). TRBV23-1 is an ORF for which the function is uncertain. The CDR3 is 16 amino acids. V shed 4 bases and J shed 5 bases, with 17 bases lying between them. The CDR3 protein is CASSPSAGRYTGELFF. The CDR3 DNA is TGCGCCAGCAGTCCCTCGGCGGGCAGGTATACCGGGGAGCTGTTTTTT.

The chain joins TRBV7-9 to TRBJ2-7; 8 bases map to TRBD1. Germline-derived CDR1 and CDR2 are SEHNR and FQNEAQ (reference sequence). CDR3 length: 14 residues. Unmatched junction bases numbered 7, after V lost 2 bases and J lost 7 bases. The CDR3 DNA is TGTGCCAGCAGCTTACCTTCCAGGGGGCAAGAGCAGTACTTC. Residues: CASSLPSRGQEQYF. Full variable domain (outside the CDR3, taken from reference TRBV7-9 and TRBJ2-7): DTGVSQNPRHKITKRGQNVTFRCDPISEHNRLYWYRQTLGQGPEFLTYFQNEAQLEKSRLLSDRFSAERPKGSFSTLEIQRTEQGDSAMYLCASSLPSRGQEQYFGPGTRLTVT.

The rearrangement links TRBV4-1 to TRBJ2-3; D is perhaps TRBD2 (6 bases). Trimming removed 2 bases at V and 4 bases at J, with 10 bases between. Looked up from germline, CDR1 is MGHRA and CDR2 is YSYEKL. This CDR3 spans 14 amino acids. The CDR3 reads CASSQTSFADTQYF. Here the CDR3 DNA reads TGCGCCAGCAGCCAAACTAGCTTTGCAGATACGCAGTATTTT.

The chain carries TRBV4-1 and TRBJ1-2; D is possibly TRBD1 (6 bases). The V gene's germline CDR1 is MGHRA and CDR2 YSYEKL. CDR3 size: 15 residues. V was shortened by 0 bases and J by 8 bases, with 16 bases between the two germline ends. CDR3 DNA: TGCGCCAGCAGCCAAGAGTCGGGTGCTCAGGGGGGCTACACCTTC. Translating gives CASSQESGAQGGYTF.

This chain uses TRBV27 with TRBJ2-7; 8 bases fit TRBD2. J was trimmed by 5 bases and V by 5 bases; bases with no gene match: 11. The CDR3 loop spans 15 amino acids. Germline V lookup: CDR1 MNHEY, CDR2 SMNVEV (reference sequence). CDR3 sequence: CASSPPGGRRDEQYF. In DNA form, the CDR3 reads TGTGCCAGCAGTCCACCTGGCGGGAGGAGGGACGAGCAGTACTTC.